This T cell receptor (beta chain) was captured in a study of response to subunit inactivated influenza vaccine. TCRdb reprocessed the RT-PCR reads via MiXCR and lists one record per CDR3 protein. The sample lists over 400,000 distinct CDR3 sequences, approximately 10% occurring once. In its sample, this clonotype was seen many times. This CDR3 has 14 amino acids. Trimming at V came to 6 bases and at J to 8 bases, leaving 8 bases not matched to a gene. This specimen was PBMCs from blood, taken about 6 weeks after vaccination. The sequence was obtained from a man aged 45-65 years who received an inactivated influenza vaccine. This sequence joins TRBV12-3 or TRBV12-4 and TRBJ1-5; 9 bases map to TRBD1. As DNA, the CDR3 is TGTGCCAGCAGGCGACAGGGGGTCGGGGAGCCCCAGCATTTT. Amino acid sequence: CASRRQGVGEPQHF.